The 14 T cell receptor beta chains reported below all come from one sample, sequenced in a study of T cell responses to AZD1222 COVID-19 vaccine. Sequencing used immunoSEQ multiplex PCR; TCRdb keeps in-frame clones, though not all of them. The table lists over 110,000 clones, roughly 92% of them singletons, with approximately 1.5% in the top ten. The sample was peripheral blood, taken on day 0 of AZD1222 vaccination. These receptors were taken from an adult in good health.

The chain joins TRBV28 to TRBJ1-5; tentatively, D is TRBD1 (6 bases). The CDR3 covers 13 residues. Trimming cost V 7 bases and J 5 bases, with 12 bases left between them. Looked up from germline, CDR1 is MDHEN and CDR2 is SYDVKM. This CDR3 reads CASTLGGDQPQHF. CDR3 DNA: TGTGCCAGCACCCTAGGGGGGGATCAGCCCCAGCATTTT.

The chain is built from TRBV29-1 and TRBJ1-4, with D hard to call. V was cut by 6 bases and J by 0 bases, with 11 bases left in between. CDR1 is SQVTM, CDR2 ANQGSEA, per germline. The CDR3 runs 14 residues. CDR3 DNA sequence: TGCAGCGTAACCGACGGAACAACTAATGAAAAACTGTTTTTT. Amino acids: CSVTDGTTNEKLFF.

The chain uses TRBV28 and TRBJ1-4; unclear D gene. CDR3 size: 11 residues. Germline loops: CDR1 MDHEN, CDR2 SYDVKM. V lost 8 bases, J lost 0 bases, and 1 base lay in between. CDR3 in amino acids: CASATNEKLFF. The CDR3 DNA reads TGTGCCAGCGCAACTAATGAAAAACTGTTTTTT.

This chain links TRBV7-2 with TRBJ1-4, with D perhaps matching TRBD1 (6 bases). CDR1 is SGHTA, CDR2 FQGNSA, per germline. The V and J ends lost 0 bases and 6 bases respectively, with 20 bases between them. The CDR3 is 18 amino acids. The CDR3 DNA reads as TGTGCCAGCAGCTTAGCTACCCCCCGCAGGGGCGGCGATGAAAAACTGTTTTTT. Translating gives CASSLATPRRGGDEKLFF.

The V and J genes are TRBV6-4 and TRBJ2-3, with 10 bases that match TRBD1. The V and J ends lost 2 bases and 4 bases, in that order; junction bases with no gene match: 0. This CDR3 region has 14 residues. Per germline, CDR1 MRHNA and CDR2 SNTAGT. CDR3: CASSDGTGADTQYF. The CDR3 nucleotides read TGTGCCAGCAGTGACGGGACAGGGGCAGATACGCAGTATTTT.

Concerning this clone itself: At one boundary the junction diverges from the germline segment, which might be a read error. The CDR3 region has the DNA TGTGCTAGTGGCTTGGCGGGAGTCGGGGAGCAGTACTTC. Protein: CASGLAGVGEQYF. The chain is built from TRBV12-5 and TRBJ2-7; TRBD2 aligns across 7 bases. Germline V lookup: CDR1 LGHNT, CDR2 FRNRAP. CDR3 length: 13 amino acids.

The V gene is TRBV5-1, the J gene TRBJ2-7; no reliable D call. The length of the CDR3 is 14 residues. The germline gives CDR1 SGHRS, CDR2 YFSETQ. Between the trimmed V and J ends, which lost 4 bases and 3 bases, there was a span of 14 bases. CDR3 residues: CASSTYLDGYEQYF. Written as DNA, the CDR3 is TGCGCCAGCAGCACCTACCTGGACGGCTACGAGCAGTACTTC.

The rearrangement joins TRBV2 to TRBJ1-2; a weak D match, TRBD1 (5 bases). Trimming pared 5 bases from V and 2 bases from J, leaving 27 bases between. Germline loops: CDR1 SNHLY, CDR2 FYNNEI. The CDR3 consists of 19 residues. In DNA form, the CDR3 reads TGTGCCAGCAGTCCTAACCGTCTAGGGACGGGAACCTTAAACTATGGCTACACCTTC. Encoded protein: CASSPNRLGTGTLNYGYTF.

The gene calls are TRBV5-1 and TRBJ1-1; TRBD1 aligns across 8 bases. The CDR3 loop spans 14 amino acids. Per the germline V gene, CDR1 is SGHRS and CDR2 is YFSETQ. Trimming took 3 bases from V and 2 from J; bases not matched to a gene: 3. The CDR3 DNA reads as TGCGCCAGCAGCTGGACAGGGCCCAACACTGAAGCTTTCTTT. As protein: CASSWTGPNTEAFF.

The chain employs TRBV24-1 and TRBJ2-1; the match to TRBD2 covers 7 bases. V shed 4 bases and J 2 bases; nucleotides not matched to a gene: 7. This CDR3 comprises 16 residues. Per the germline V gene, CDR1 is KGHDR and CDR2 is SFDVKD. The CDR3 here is CATSDRLADTYNEQFF. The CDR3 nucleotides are TGTGCCACCAGTGACCGACTAGCCGATACCTACAATGAGCAGTTCTTC.

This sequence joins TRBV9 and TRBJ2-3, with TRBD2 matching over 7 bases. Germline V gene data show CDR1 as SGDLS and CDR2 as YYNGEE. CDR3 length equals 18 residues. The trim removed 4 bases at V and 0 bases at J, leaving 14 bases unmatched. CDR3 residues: CASSPTSGAGVSTDTQYF. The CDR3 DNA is TGTGCCAGCAGCCCGACTTCTGGGGCGGGAGTGAGCACAGATACGCAGTATTTT.

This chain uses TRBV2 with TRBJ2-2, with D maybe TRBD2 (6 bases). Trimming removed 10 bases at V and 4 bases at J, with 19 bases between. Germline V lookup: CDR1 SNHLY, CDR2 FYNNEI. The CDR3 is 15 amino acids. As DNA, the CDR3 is TGTGCCACCCGGGAGTCGGGGTTAGGCACCGGGGAGCTGTTTTTT. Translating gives CATRESGLGTGELFF.

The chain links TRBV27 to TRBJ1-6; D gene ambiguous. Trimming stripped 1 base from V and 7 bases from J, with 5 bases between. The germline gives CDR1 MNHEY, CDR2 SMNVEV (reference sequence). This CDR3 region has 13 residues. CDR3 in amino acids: CASSLYPNSPLHF. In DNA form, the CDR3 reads TGTGCCAGCAGTTTATACCCGAATTCACCCCTCCACTTT.

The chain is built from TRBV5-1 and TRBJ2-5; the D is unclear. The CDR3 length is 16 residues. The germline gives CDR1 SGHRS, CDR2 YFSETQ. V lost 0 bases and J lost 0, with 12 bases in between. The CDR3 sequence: CASSLGVVQNQETQYF. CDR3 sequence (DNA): TGCGCCAGCAGCTTGGGAGTAGTACAGAACCAAGAGACCCAGTACTTC.